The next 27 T cell receptor beta chains were all read from a single sample in a study of long-term antiretroviral therapy in people with HIV (dated 2022 in TCRdb). Sequencing of the TRB variable region was done with the immunoSEQ hsTCRB v3.0 assay at survey level resolution. The table comes from immuneACCESS by way of TCRdb, which keeps in-frame sequences with V and J called. Part of the clones is missing from these tables; in studies checked, under half for an unresolved V gene and the rest for unknown reasons. For this sample there are roughly 33,000 clones; about 97% appear just once. Approximately 2.9% of the sample is in the top ten clones. The sequencing here drew on unsorted PBMCs, taken 6.9 years after starting antiretroviral therapy. The receptors derive from a man aged 25 to 45 with HIV.

This chain joins TRBV4-1 and TRBJ2-5; 8 bases agree with TRBD2. The V gene end was trimmed by 4 bases and the J gene end by 4 bases; junction bases not matched to a gene: 8. CDR3 length: 15 amino acids. The germline CDR1 and CDR2 sequences are MGHRA and YSYEKL. CDR3 sequence reads: CASSRSEREIETQYF. Here the CDR3 DNA reads TGCGCCAGCAGCCGGAGTGAGCGGGAGATAGAGACCCAGTACTTC.

This clone appeared a single time. This chain uses TRBV7-9 with TRBJ2-2; D unresolved. This CDR3 comprises 15 residues. V lost 10 bases and J 0 bases, leaving 15 bases between the germline ends. Germline CDR1 SEHNR, CDR2 FQNEAQ (reference sequence). The CDR3 protein is CATATAPSNTGELFF. Here the CDR3 DNA reads TGTGCCACCGCCACCGCCCCTTCGAACACCGGGGAGCTGTTTTTT.

The rearrangement uses TRBV7-6 and TRBJ2-3; possible D gene TRBD1, 6 bases. V lost 5 bases, J lost 4 bases, and 22 bases lay in between. The CDR3 is 17 residues long. The germline gives CDR1 SGHVS, CDR2 FNYEAQ. The CDR3, as DNA: TGTGCCAGCAGCGTCCTATCGGGACAACAAGTGGCAGATACGCAGTATTTT. This encodes CASSVLSGQQVADTQYF.

CDR3 sequence: CASSLAPLKGLDTGELFF. Here the CDR3 DNA reads TGTGCCAGCAGCTTGGCCCCGTTGAAGGGATTGGACACCGGGGAGCTGTTTTTT. The V and J genes are TRBV5-4 and TRBJ2-2, with D hard to call. The V end lost 0 bases, the J end lost 3 bases, and 18 bases lay between the germline ends. Germline V gene sequence: CDR1 SGHNT, CDR2 YYREEE (reference sequence). The CDR3 runs to 18 residues.

V is TRBV2 and J is TRBJ2-1; 8 bases line up with TRBD2. Germline CDR1 is SNHLY and CDR2 is FYNNEI. The trim removed 8 bases at V and 8 bases at J, leaving 14 bases unmatched. The CDR3 contains 15 residues. The CDR3 reads CASWSARTSRYEQFF. Written as DNA, the CDR3 is TGTGCCAGCTGGTCGGCGAGGACTAGCCGTTATGAGCAGTTCTTC.

V is TRBV7-2 and J is TRBJ2-7; 8 bases are shared with TRBD2. Germline-derived CDR1 and CDR2 are SGHTA and FQGNSA. Germline trimming cut 5 bases from V and 3 bases from J; bases unmatched to any gene: 3. The CDR3 runs to 13 residues. CDR3 protein: CASSVGLVYEQYF. The CDR3 DNA reads TGTGCCAGCAGCGTGGGACTAGTCTACGAGCAGTACTTC. The full variable domain, completed using reference TRBV7-2 and TRBJ2-7, is GAGVSQSPSNKVTEKGKDVELRCDPISGHTALYWYRQSLGQGLEFLIYFQGNSAPDKSGLPSDRFSAERTGGSVSTLTIQRTQQEDSAVYLCASSVGLVYEQYFGPGTRLTVT.

V gene TRBV18 combines with J gene TRBJ1-1, with D maybe TRBD1 (5 bases). CDR1 KGHSH and CDR2 LQKENI come from the germline V gene. CDR3 length: 16 amino acids. V was trimmed by 3 bases and J by 3 bases, leaving 17 bases between them. The CDR3 DNA reads as TGTGCCAGCTCACCCCTGGGACCGGGCGGTGACACTGAAGCTTTCTTT. Amino acids: CASSPLGPGGDTEAFF.

The chain employs TRBV5-4 and TRBJ2-7; a weak D match, TRBD1 (6 bases). V lost 4 bases and J 3 bases, leaving 17 bases between the germline ends. Germline loops: CDR1 SGHNT, CDR2 YYREEE (reference sequence). The CDR3 contains 15 residues. The CDR3 nucleotides read TGTGCCAGCAGCCCGACTACCGGGACAATCTACGAGCAGTACTTC. It translates to CASSPTTGTIYEQYF. Supplemented by reference TRBV5-4 and TRBJ2-7, the full variable domain reads ETGVTQSPTHLIKTRGQQVTLRCSSQSGHNTVSWYQQALGQGPQFIFQYYREEENGRGNFPPRFSGLQFPNYSSELNVNALELDDSALYLCASSPTTGTIYEQYFGPGTRLTVT.

The V call is TRBV27, the J call TRBJ2-7; D gene ambiguous. The germline V and J ends were trimmed by 5 bases and 7 bases, with 15 bases remaining between them. The CDR3 runs 13 residues. Looked up from germline, CDR1 is MNHEY and CDR2 is SMNVEV (reference sequence). CDR3 DNA: TGTGCCAGCAGTCAGGCACAATTAACAGAGCAGTACTTC. Translation gives CASSQAQLTEQYF.

J is TRBJ2-7 and V is TRBV10-2; 9 positions match TRBD2. This CDR3 is 14 amino acids long. Germline loops: CDR1 WSHSY, CDR2 SAAADI. J gave up 2 bases and V 4 bases, and 3 bases lay outside the gene matches. The DNA for the CDR3 is TGCGCCAGCAGTGTGACTAGCGGCACCTACGAGCAGTACTTC. Translation gives CASSVTSGTYEQYF.

The chain is built from TRBV7-9 and TRBJ2-1; 13 bases agree with TRBD2. V was clipped by 0 bases and J by 7 bases; unmatched bases: 0. CDR3 length: 15 amino acids. Germline CDR1 and CDR2: SEHNR and FQNEAQ (reference sequence). The CDR3 is CASSLAGLAGNEQFF. The CDR3 coding sequence is TGTGCCAGCAGCTTAGCGGGACTAGCGGGAAATGAGCAGTTCTTC.

This chain uses TRBV11-2 with TRBJ2-6; TRBD1 aligns across 8 bases. This CDR3 has 17 residues. The germline V gene has CDR1 SGHAT and CDR2 FQNNGV. V gave up 5 bases and J gave up 1 base; unmatched junction bases: 7. CDR3 sequence reads: CASSDPRGRSGANVLTF. The CDR3 DNA sequence: TGTGCCAGCAGCGATCCCAGGGGGCGGTCTGGGGCCAACGTCCTGACTTTC.

This CDR3 is CASHFQVGGAGETQYF. CDR3 nucleotides: TGTGCTAGCCATTTTCAGGTTGGTGGCGCGGGAGAGACCCAGTACTTC. V and J are TRBV12-5 and TRBJ2-5, with a tentative D call TRBD2 (5 bases). V gave up 9 bases and J gave up 4 bases, with 24 bases separating them. The germline V gene encodes CDR1 LGHNT and CDR2 FRNRAP. This CDR3 has 16 amino acids.

The chain couples TRBV30 to TRBJ1-6; D is undetermined. Germline V lookup: CDR1 GTSNPN, CDR2 SVGIG (reference sequence). The CDR3 runs 16 residues. V lost 4 bases, J lost 7 bases, and 20 bases lay in between. The CDR3 reads CAWKGAAPLANSPLHF. CDR3 sequence (DNA): TGTGCCTGGAAAGGAGCGGCACCCCTGGCGAATTCACCCCTCCACTTT.

This clone occurred once. The chain is built from TRBV19 and TRBJ2-7; D remains ambiguous. The CDR3 consists of 14 residues. V was cut by 1 base and J by 0 bases, with 7 bases left in between. Germline CDR1 LNHDA, CDR2 SQIVND (reference sequence). The CDR3 sequence: CASSIGLNSYEQYF. DNA for the CDR3: TGTGCCAGTAGTATAGGACTCAACTCCTACGAGCAGTACTTC.

V is TRBV4-3 and J is TRBJ1-1; the D gene is possibly TRBD1 (5 bases). The V end lost 2 bases, the J end lost 5 bases, and 9 bases lay between the germline ends. The germline V gene has CDR1 LGHNA and CDR2 YSLEER. The CDR3 length is 13 residues. The DNA of the CDR3 is TGCGCCAGCAGCCAACTGAGGGGAACTGAAGCTTTCTTT. It codes for CASSQLRGTEAFF.

The chain recombines TRBV13 with TRBJ2-7, with D uncertain. CDR1 is PRHDT and CDR2 is FYEKMQ in the germline V gene (reference sequence). The length of the CDR3 is 14 residues. The V end was cut by 0 bases, the J end by 5 bases, with 11 bases between. CDR3 in amino acids: CASSLGPTAHEQYF. In DNA, the CDR3 is TGTGCCAGCAGCTTAGGCCCCACAGCACACGAGCAGTACTTC.

The chain is built from TRBV4-2 and TRBJ2-7; D remains ambiguous. The germline V gene has CDR1 LGHNA and CDR2 YNFKEQ. The CDR3 contains 15 residues. With 1 base removed from V and 1 base from J, the gap between germline ends came to 11 bases. The CDR3 bases are TGTGCCAGCAGCCAAGCACTGGGGATTTCCTACGAGCAGTACTTC. Translation: CASSQALGISYEQYF.

The rearrangement uses TRBV5-1 and TRBJ2-3; perhaps TRBD1 as D (6 bases). Germline V gives CDR1 SGHRS, CDR2 YFSETQ. CDR3 size: 14 residues. Deletions cut 1 base from V and 2 bases from J, with 8 bases between. Here the CDR3 reads CASSLWTDTDTQYF. The CDR3 DNA is TGCGCCAGCAGCTTGTGGACAGACACAGATACGCAGTATTTT.

This clone was found once. The chain uses TRBV6-5 and TRBJ1-1; no firm D call. The CDR3 has 13 residues. The V end lost 0 bases, the J end lost 4 bases, and 6 bases lay between the germline ends. Germline V gene lookup returns CDR1 MNHEY and CDR2 SVGAGI. The CDR3 loop is CASSYSEGTEAFF. The CDR3 DNA is TGTGCCAGCAGTTACTCGGAGGGCACTGAAGCTTTCTTT.

The chain is built from TRBV6-5 and TRBJ1-1, with a weak D call TRBD1 (5 bases). Trimming took 2 bases from V and 1 from J, leaving 5 bases between them. Germline CDR1 MNHEY, CDR2 SVGAGI. CDR3 length: 13 residues. CDR3 coding DNA: TGTGCCAGCAGTTACGGACAGAACACTGAAGCTTTCTTT. Its translation: CASSYGQNTEAFF.

The chain has TRBV6-1 and TRBJ1-2; D unresolved. The CDR3 loop spans 15 amino acids. V was cut by 6 bases and J by 6 bases, with 20 bases left in between. Germline CDR1 is MNHNS and CDR2 is SASEGT. The CDR3 bases are TGTGCCAGCAGGAGGGCGGACTTAAGGATGGATGGCTACACCTTC. It specifies CASRRADLRMDGYTF.

This chain links TRBV2 with TRBJ2-2, with 7 bases that match TRBD2. CDR3 length: 16 amino acids. V lost 11 bases and J lost 1; bases outside the gene matches: 13. Germline lookup yields CDR1 SNHLY and CDR2 FYNNEI. In DNA form, the CDR3 reads TGTGCCGGCGCGGGGGAAGCGTCGGGGAACACCGGGGAGCTGTTTTTT. As protein: CAGAGEASGNTGELFF.

This chain links TRBV29-1 with TRBJ2-7, with a possible D match to TRBD1 (6 bases). Trimming stripped 4 bases from V and 6 bases from J, with 13 bases between. The V gene's germline CDR1 is SQVTM and CDR2 ANQGSEA. This CDR3 has 12 amino acids. The CDR3, as DNA: TGCAGCGTTGTGGGCAGGGGATTCGAGCAGTACTTC. Translated: CSVVGRGFEQYF.

The rearrangement uses TRBV27 and TRBJ2-2; D is undetermined. V was shortened by 3 bases and J by 5 bases, with 1 base between the two germline ends. CDR3 length: 11 amino acids. The V gene's germline CDR1 is MNHEY and CDR2 SMNVEV (reference sequence). In DNA form, the CDR3 reads TGTGCCAGCAGTTTGACCGGGGAGCTGTTTTTT. Amino acid sequence: CASSLTGELFF.

The chain carries TRBV6-1 and TRBJ2-5, with D tentatively TRBD1 (5 bases). The V end was cut by 1 base, the J end by 1 base, with 10 bases between. The V gene's germline CDR1 is MNHNS and CDR2 SASEGT. The CDR3 totals 15 residues. CDR3 nucleotides: TGTGCCAGCAGTGAAGGCTGGGGCAGCCAAGAGACCCAGTACTTC. This codes for CASSEGWGSQETQYF.

The J gene is TRBJ1-5, the V gene TRBV4-2; 7 positions match TRBD1. The CDR3 has 16 amino acids. V dropped 0 bases and J dropped 7; count of bases not matched to a gene: 9. CDR1 and CDR2 from the germline V gene are LGHNA and YNFKEQ. Here the CDR3 reads CASSQETGQQLQPQHF. CDR3 in DNA: TGTGCCAGCAGCCAAGAGACGGGACAGCAATTACAGCCCCAGCATTTT.